The 2 T cell receptor beta chains below were found in one sample sequenced in a study of neurological immune-mediated disorders. Time point denoted: longitudinal time-point 1 (baseline). TCRdb passed the 5' RACE reads through MiXCR, listing each CDR3 protein once. The sample includes over 55,000 distinct CDR3 sequences, over 8.5% seen only once; the top ten take about 6.6%. Sequenced: PBMCs. These receptors were taken from a male donor with HTLV-1-associated myelopathy (HAM/TSP).

This clonotype was picked up many times. The J gene is TRBJ1-5, the V gene TRBV20-1; 7 bases map to TRBD1. V trimming: 4 bases; J trimming: 4 bases; junction bases outside the gene matches: 1. The CDR3 is 12 residues long. Germline-derived CDR1 and CDR2 are DFQATT and SNEGSKA (reference sequence). CDR3 region: CSAKTGNQPQHF. Here the CDR3 DNA reads TGCAGTGCTAAGACAGGGAATCAGCCCCAGCATTTT.

This clonotype was detected ten times or more. The chain recombines TRBV5-1 with TRBJ2-3, with D perhaps matching TRBD2 (5 bases). V was clipped by 4 bases and J by 9 bases, with 12 bases between them. The CDR3 totals 12 residues. Germline CDR1 reads SGHRS; CDR2 reads YFSETQ. In nucleotides, the CDR3 is TGCGCCAGCAGCCAGACCGGCGGGACGCAGTATTTT. Translation gives CASSQTGGTQYF.